The 11 T cell receptor beta chains in this list originate from one sample, sequenced in a study of T cell repertoires in cytomegalovirus infection. Antigen specificity for these receptors is unknown. MiXCR was run by TCRdb on the reads, yielding one entry per CDR3 protein. The sample includes about a million distinct CDR3 sequences, roughly 30% of them seen just once. Sequenced material: cultured CD8+ T cells from PBMCs, taken from culture after CMV antigen stimulation. The receptors shown here come from a human donor in good health (CMV status not recorded). Some clones in this sample may be carry-over from other donors' samples.

This clonotype is a singleton in its sample. The V and J genes are TRBV6-6 and TRBJ1-2; D is unresolved. Germline V CDR1 and CDR2: MNHNY, SVGAGI (reference sequence). V lost 8 bases and J lost 0, with 10 bases in between. CDR3 length equals 13 residues. The CDR3 sequence: CASLDTANYGYTF. The CDR3 coding sequence is TGTGCCAGCCTAGACACAGCTAACTATGGCTACACCTTC.

The chain carries TRBV6-1 and TRBJ2-1; TRBD1 agrees at 7 bases. CDR1 is MNHNS and CDR2 is SASEGT in the germline V gene. V gave up 5 bases and J gave up 2 bases; unmatched junction bases: 12. The CDR3 extends over 17 amino acids. The CDR3 sequence is CASSPGQLSLTYNEQFF. CDR3 coding DNA: TGTGCCAGCAGTCCGGGACAGCTTAGTCTAACCTACAATGAGCAGTTCTTC.

The chain joins TRBV19 to TRBJ1-2; the D gene is possibly TRBD1 (6 bases). With 5 bases removed from V and 3 bases from J, the gap between germline ends came to 13 bases. The length of the CDR3 is 14 residues. CDR1 and CDR2 from the germline V gene are LNHDA and SQIVND (reference sequence). The CDR3 DNA follows: TGTGCCAGTAGTCTCAGACAGGCCTACTATGGCTACACCTTC. Its protein is CASSLRQAYYGYTF.

The DNA of the CDR3 is TGTGCCAGCACAACCCCGGGACAGCTAACTGAAGCTTTCTTT. Residues: CASTTPGQLTEAFF. The V gene is TRBV6-1, the J gene TRBJ1-1; 7 nucleotides agree with TRBD1. The CDR3 covers 14 residues. The germline CDR1 and CDR2 sequences are MNHNS and SASEGT. V dropped 7 bases and J dropped 5; count of bases not matched to a gene: 10.

This clonotype was recorded a few times. This chain links TRBV27 with TRBJ2-1; 10 bases match TRBD1. V lost 5 bases to trimming and J lost 3 bases; unmatched junction nucleotides: 10. CDR3 size: 17 residues. Germline lookup yields CDR1 MNHEY and CDR2 SMNVEV (reference sequence). In DNA form, the CDR3 reads TGTGCCAGCAGTGTCCAATTCCGGGACAGGGGCTACAATGAGCAGTTCTTC. This codes for CASSVQFRDRGYNEQFF.

The V call is TRBV4-1, the J call TRBJ2-1, with D uncertain. V shed 4 bases and J shed 5 bases, with 15 bases lying between them. This CDR3 has 15 amino acids. In germline, CDR1 is MGHRA, CDR2 YSYEKL. Written as DNA, the CDR3 is TGCGCCAGCAGCCCCGGCCGGGCCGTCCACAATGAGCAGTTCTTC. It specifies CASSPGRAVHNEQFF.

The J gene is TRBJ2-6, the V gene TRBV4-1, with D possibly TRBD1 on 7 matching bases. This CDR3 is built from 16 residues. Germline loops: CDR1 MGHRA, CDR2 YSYEKL. The V end lost 5 bases, the J end lost 4 bases, and 15 bases lay between the germline ends. CDR3 in amino acids: CASSSGGRSGANVLTF. As DNA, the CDR3 is TGCGCCAGCAGCTCAGGGGGGAGATCCGGGGCCAACGTCCTGACTTTC.

V is TRBV7-9 and J is TRBJ2-7; D remains unclear. With 3 bases removed from V and 5 bases from J, the gap between germline ends came to 11 bases. This CDR3 region has 13 residues. Germline-derived CDR1 and CDR2 are SEHNR and FQNEAQ (reference sequence). The CDR3 nucleotides are TGTGCCAGCAGCTTCCCTGGTGTCCACGAGCAGTACGTC. The encoded protein is CASSFPGVHEQYV.

The J gene is TRBJ1-5, the V gene TRBV15, with D unclear. Trimming took off 1 base at V and 4 bases at J, with 11 bases between the two ends. CDR3 length: 15 residues. Germline V gene lookup returns CDR1 LNHNV and CDR2 YYDKDF (reference sequence). The CDR3 region is CATSRGWADNQPQHF. CDR3 in DNA: TGTGCCACCAGCAGAGGGTGGGCAGATAATCAGCCCCAGCATTTT.

V usage is TRBV27 and J usage is TRBJ2-3; D unresolved. This CDR3 is built from 13 residues. V was cut by 3 bases and J by 4 bases, with 8 bases left in between. Germline lookup yields CDR1 MNHEY and CDR2 SMNVEV (reference sequence). CDR3 region: CASSFGVADTQYF. The DNA for the CDR3 is TGTGCCAGCAGTTTTGGGGTGGCAGATACGCAGTATTTT.

The chain joins TRBV19 to TRBJ1-5; D call uncertain. Germline V gene data show CDR1 as LNHDA and CDR2 as SQIVND (reference sequence). This CDR3 spans 15 amino acids. V gave up 4 bases and J gave up 1 base, with 11 bases separating them. The CDR3 DNA follows: TGTGCCAGTAGTAGGGTTCCGCTAAGCAATCAGCCCCAGCATTTT. This translates into CASSRVPLSNQPQHF.